This TCR beta chain was documented in a study of human T cells and chemical hapten exposure. The CDR3 runs 16 residues. V lost 4 bases, J lost 2 bases, and 13 bases lay in between. Germline values: CDR1 SGHRS, CDR2 YFSETQ. The sample's time point: pre-sensitization, week 0. Treatment described: therapeutic diphenylcyclopropenone sensitization with weekly scalp DPC. TCRdb passed the RACE reads through MiXCR, listing each CDR3 protein once. The sample lists more than 150,000 distinct CDR3 sequences, 25% to 30% occurring once. This sequence joins TRBV5-1 and TRBJ2-6, with D tentatively TRBD2 (6 bases). The source was whole blood, collected in connection with sensitization to the hapten diphenylcyclopropenone (DPC). The TCR was taken from a woman in her twenties or thirties with alopecia areata. Some clones in this sample may be carry-over from other donors' samples. CDR3 DNA sequence: TGCGCCAGCAGCGTGGATCCGGGGGCTGGGGCCAACGTCCTGACTTTC. It specifies CASSVDPGAGANVLTF.